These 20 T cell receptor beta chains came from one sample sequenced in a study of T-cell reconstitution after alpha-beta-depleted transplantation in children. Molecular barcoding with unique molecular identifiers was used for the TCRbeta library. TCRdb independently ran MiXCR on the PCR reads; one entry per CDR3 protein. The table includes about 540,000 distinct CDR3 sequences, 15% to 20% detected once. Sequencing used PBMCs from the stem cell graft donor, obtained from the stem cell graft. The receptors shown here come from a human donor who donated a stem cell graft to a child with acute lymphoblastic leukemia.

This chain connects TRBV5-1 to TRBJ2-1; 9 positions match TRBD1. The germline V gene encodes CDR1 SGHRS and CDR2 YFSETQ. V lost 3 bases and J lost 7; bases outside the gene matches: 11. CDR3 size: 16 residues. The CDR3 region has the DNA TGCGCCAGCAGCTCCTTGCCGGGACAGGGAAGGAATGAGCAGTTCTTC. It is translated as CASSSLPGQGRNEQFF.

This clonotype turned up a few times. For the CDR3, the DNA is TGTGCCATGCAATTAGCGGGAGAGAACATTCAGTACTTC. Its translation: CAMQLAGENIQYF. The chain joins TRBV14 to TRBJ2-4; TRBD2 aligns across 9 bases. The trim removed 10 bases at V and 7 bases at J, leaving 8 bases unmatched. The CDR3 runs to 13 residues. CDR1 is SGHDN and CDR2 is FVKESK in the germline V gene.

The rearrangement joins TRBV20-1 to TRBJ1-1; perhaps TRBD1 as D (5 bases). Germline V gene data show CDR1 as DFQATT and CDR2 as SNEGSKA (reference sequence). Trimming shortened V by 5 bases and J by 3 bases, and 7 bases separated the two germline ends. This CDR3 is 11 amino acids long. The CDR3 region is CSAQGDTEAFF. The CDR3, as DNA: TGCAGTGCTCAGGGAGACACTGAAGCTTTCTTT.

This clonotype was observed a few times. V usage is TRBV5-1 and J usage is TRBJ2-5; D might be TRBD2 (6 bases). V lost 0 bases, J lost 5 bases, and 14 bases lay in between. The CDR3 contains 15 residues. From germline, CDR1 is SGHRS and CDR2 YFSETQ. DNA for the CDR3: TGCGCCAGCAGCTTGGGGGACTTAGGTGCGGAGACCCAGTACTTC. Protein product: CASSLGDLGAETQYF.

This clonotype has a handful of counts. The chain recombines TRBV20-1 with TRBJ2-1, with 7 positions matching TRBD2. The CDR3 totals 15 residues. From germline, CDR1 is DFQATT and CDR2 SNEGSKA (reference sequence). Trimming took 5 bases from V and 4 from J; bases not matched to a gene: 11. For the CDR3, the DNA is TGCAGTGCTGGAAGAGGACTAGTGCGGTACAATGAGCAGTTCTTC. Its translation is CSAGRGLVRYNEQFF.

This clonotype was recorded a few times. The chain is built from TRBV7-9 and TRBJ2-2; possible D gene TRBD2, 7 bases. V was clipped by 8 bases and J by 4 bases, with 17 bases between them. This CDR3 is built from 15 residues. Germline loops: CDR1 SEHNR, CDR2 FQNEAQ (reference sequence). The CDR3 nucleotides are TGTGCCAGCCAGTCGGCAGGGGAGGGCACCGGGGAGCTGTTTTTT. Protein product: CASQSAGEGTGELFF.

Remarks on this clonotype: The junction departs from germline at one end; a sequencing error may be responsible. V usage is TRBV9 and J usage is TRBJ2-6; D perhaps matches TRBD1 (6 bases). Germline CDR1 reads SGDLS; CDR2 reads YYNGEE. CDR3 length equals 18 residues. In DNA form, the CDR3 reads TGTGCCAGCAGCGTAGTGCCAGGGGCCACCTCTGGGGCCAACGGCCTGACTTTC. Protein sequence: CASSVVPGATSGANGLTF.

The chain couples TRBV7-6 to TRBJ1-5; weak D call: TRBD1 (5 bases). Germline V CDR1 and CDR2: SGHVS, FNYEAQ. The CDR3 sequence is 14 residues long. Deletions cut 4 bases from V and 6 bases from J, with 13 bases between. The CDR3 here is CASSSQGLGQPQHF. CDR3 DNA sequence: TGTGCCAGCAGCTCCCAGGGTTTAGGTCAGCCCCAGCATTTT.

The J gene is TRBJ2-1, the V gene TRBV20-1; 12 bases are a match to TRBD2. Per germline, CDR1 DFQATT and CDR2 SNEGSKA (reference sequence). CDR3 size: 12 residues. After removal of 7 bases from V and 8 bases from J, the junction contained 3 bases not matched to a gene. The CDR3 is CSGLAGVYEQFF. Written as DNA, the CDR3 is TGCAGTGGACTAGCGGGAGTCTATGAGCAGTTCTTC.

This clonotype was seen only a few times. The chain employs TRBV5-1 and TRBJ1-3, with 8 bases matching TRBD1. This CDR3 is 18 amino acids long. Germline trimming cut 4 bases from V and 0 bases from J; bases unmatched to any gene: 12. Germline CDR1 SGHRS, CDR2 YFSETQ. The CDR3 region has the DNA TGCGCCAGCAGCCCTCACGGCGGACAGGGCCGCTCTGGAAACACCATATATTTT. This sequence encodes CASSPHGGQGRSGNTIYF.

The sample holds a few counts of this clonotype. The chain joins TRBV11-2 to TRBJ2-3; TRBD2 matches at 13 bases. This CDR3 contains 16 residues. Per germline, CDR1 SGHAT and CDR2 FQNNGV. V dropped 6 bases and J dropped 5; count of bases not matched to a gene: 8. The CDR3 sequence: CASSGLAGAPGDTQYF. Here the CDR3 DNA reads TGTGCCAGCAGTGGACTAGCGGGAGCCCCCGGAGATACGCAGTATTTT.

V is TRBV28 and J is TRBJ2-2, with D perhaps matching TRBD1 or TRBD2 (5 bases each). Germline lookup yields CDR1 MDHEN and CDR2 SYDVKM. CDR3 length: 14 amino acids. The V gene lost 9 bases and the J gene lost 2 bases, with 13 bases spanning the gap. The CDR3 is CARGRDLNTGELFF. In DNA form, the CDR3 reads TGTGCCAGGGGACGGGACCTAAACACCGGGGAGCTGTTTTTT.

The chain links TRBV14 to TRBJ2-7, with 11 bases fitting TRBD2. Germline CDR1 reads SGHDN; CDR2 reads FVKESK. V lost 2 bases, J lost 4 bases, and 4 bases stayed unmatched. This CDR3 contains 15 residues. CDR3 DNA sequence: TGTGCCAGCAGCCAACCGGGACTAGCGGATTACGAGCAGTACTTC. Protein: CASSQPGLADYEQYF.

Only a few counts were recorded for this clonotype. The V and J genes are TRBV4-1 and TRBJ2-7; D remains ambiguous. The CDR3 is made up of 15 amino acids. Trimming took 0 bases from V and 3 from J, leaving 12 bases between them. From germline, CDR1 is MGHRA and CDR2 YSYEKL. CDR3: CASSQDRVGLYEQYF. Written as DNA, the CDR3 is TGCGCCAGCAGCCAAGATCGGGTAGGTCTCTACGAGCAGTACTTC.

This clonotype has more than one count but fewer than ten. The CDR3 DNA reads as TGCAGCGCTTTAGCGGGATGGAGCACCGGGGAGCTGTTTTTT. It is translated as CSALAGWSTGELFF. The rearrangement uses TRBV20-1 and TRBJ2-2, with TRBD2 matching over 8 bases. This CDR3 is built from 14 residues. CDR1 is DFQATT and CDR2 is SNEGSKA in the germline V gene (reference sequence).

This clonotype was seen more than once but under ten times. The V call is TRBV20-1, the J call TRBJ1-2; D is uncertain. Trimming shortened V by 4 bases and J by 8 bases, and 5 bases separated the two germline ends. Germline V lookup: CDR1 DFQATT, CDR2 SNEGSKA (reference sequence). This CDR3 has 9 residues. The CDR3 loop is CSAIGGYTF. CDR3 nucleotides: TGCAGTGCTATAGGAGGCTACACCTTC.

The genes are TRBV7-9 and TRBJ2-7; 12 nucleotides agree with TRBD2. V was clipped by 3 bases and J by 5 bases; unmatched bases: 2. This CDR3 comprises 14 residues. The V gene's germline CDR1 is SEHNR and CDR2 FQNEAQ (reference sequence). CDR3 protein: CASSLGLAGHEQYF. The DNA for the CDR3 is TGTGCCAGCAGCTTGGGACTAGCGGGCCACGAGCAGTACTTC.

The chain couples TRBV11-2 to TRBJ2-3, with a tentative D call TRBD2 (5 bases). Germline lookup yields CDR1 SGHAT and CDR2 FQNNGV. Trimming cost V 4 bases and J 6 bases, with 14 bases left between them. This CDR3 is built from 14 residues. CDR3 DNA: TGTGCCAGCAGCTCCTCTACTAGGTACGATACGCAGTATTTT. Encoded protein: CASSSSTRYDTQYF.

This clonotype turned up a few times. The CDR3 nucleotides are TGTGCCAGCAGCCAAGTTTATGCGGGAAACACCGGGGAGCTGTTTTTT. Translation gives CASSQVYAGNTGELFF. This rearrangement joins TRBV3-1 to TRBJ2-2, with D tentatively TRBD2 (6 bases). V was shortened by 1 base and J by 2 bases, with 11 bases between the two germline ends. The CDR3 is made up of 16 amino acids. Germline CDR1 and CDR2: LGHDT and YNNKEL (reference sequence).

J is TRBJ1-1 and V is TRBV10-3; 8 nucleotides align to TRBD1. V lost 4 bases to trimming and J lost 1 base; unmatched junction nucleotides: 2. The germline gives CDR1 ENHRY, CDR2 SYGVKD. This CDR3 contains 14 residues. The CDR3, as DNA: TGTGCCATCAGTGGTGGGACAGGGAACACTGAAGCTTTCTTT. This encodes CAISGGTGNTEAFF.